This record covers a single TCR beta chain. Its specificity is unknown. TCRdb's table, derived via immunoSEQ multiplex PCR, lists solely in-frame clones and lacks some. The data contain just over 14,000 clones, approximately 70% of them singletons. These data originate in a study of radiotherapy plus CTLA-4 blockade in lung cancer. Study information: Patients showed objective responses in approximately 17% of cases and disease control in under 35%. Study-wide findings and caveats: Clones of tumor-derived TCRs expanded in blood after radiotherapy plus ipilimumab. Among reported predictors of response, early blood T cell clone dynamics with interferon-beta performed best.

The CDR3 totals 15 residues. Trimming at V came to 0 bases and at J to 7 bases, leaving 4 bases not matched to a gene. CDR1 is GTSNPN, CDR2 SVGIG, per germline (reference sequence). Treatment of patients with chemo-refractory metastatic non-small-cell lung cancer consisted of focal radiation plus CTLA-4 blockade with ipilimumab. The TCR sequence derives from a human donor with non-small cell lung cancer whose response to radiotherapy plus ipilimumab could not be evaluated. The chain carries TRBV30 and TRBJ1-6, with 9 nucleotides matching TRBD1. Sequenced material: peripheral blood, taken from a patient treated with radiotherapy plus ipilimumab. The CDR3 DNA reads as TGTGCCTGGAGTGTAGGACAGGGGAGGAATTCACCCCTCCACTTT. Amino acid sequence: CAWSVGQGRNSPLHF. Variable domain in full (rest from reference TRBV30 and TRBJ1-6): SQTIHQWPATLVQPVGSPLSLECTVEGTSNPNLYWYRQAAGRGLQLLFYSVGIGQISSEVPQNLSASRPQDRQFILSSKKLLLSDSGFYLCAWSVGQGRNSPLHFGNGTRLTVT.